One T cell receptor beta chain is described in this entry. Its antigen is unidentified. With 0 bases removed from V and 2 bases from J, the gap between germline ends came to 14 bases. The CDR3 is made up of 16 amino acids. The germline V gene has CDR1 SGHDT and CDR2 YYEEEE. The data stem from a study of cytomegalovirus exposure and HLA in healthy donors. General study results and limits: Researchers counted some 150 TCR beta chains as cytomegalovirus-associated. CMV antigen specificity was confirmed in vitro for a few CMV-associated chains.

The validation cohort, a group of 120 subjects, included the donors and was separate from the roughly 700-subject first cohort. Assay: immunoSEQ multiplex PCR; the TCRdb copy retains only in-frame clones and omits some. This table holds around 98,000 clones, around 90% found once. The clonotype was recovered from a woman under 40 in good health and CMV-seronegative. Sequenced sample: PBMCs. The chain recombines TRBV5-6 with TRBJ2-5; a possible D gene is TRBD2 (6 bases). Here the CDR3 reads CASSLVPGGVQETQYF. CDR3 nucleotides: TGTGCCAGCAGCTTGGTACCAGGAGGGGTGCAAGAGACCCAGTACTTC.